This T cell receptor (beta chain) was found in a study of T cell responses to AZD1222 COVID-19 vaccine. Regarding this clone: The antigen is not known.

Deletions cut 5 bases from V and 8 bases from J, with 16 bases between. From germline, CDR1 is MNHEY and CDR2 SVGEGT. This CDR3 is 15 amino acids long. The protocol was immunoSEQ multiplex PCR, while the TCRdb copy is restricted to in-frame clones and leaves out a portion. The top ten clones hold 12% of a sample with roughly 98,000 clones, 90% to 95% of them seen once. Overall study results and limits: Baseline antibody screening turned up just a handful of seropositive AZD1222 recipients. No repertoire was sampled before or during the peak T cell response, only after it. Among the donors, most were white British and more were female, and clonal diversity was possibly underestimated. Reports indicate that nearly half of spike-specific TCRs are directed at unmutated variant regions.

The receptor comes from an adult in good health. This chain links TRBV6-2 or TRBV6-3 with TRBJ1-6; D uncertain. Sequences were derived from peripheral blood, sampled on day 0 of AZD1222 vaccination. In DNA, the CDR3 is TGTGCCAGCAGTATTAGGATGGAGTCGCATTCACCCCTCCACTTT. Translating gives CASSIRMESHSPLHF.